This T cell receptor (beta chain) was profiled in a study of blood T cell repertoires in COVID-19. About the study: Researchers got acute and convalescent COVID-19 samples from the United States, Italy and Spain. T cells, B-cell-depleted T cells, or PBMCs provided the cDNA or gDNA that served as material.

The method was immunoSEQ multiplex PCR; TCRdb's version includes in-frame clones alone and lacks a portion of them. The sample includes about 350,000 clones, roughly 86% of them seen just once. Participants had their cohort set by participant-reported clinical history. With 3 bases clipped from V and 4 bases from J, the junction kept 17 bases outside the gene matches. Germline values: CDR1 LNHDA, CDR2 SQIVND (reference sequence). The CDR3 covers 20 residues. The TCR comes from a woman aged 25 to 39 who had been exposed to COVID-19. This chain uses TRBV19 with TRBJ2-2; 10 bases line up with TRBD2. The material sequenced was PBMCs or T cells enriched from blood (not recorded which). The CDR3 reads CASSIFYRGAGGPGTGELFF. For the CDR3, the DNA is TGTGCCAGTAGTATCTTCTACAGGGGAGCGGGAGGGCCCGGCACCGGGGAGCTGTTTTTT. The full variable domain, with the rest looked up from reference TRBV19 and TRBJ2-2, is DGGITQSPKYLFRKEGQNVTLSCEQNLNHDAMYWYRQDPGQGLRLIYYSQIVNDFQKGDIAEGYSVSREKKESFPLTVTSAQKNPTAFYLCASSIFYRGAGGPGTGELFFGEGSRLTVL.